These T cell receptor beta chains were read from a single sample in a study of Ad26.COV2.S vaccination and SARS-CoV-2 variants. Profiling relied on immunoSEQ multiplex PCR, and the TCRdb table lists in-frame clones only, not all of them. The sample contains about 350,000 clones, 75% to 90% of which appear only once. Sequences were derived from peripheral blood, sampled in a trial of Ad26.COV2.S vaccine versus placebo. Every receptor here comes from a person between 18 and 59 years old who received the Ad26.COV2.S COVID-19 vaccine or a placebo. Each CDR3 is given with its conserved first and last residue. A D gene is named only where the DNA matches it firmly.

CDR3aa: CASSDLYEQYF; d_gene: NA; j_gene: TRBJ2-7; v_gene: TRBV25-1
CDR3aa: CAANKGETDEQYF; d_gene: NA; j_gene: TRBJ2-7; v_gene: TRBV10-3
CDR3aa: CASSLDRVQPQHF; d_gene: TRBD1; j_gene: TRBJ1-5; v_gene: TRBV11-2
CDR3aa: CASSPRTGSYEQYF; d_gene: NA; j_gene: TRBJ2-7; v_gene: TRBV18
CDR3aa: CASSVGGSDNQPQHF; d_gene: NA; j_gene: TRBJ1-5; v_gene: TRBV9
CDR3aa: CASSLKDEREETQYF; d_gene: NA; j_gene: TRBJ2-5; v_gene: TRBV28
CDR3aa: CASSYSGSGRRNEQFF; d_gene: TRBD2; j_gene: TRBJ2-1; v_gene: TRBV6-6
CDR3aa: CASTQTGTLNNSPLHF; d_gene: NA; j_gene: TRBJ1-6; v_gene: TRBV25-1
CDR3aa: CATSRAGSGQPQHF; d_gene: NA; j_gene: TRBJ1-5; v_gene: TRBV15
CDR3aa: CASSAQGEQYF; d_gene: NA; j_gene: TRBJ2-7; v_gene: TRBV7-9
CDR3aa: CASSVREATNEQFF; d_gene: TRBD2; j_gene: TRBJ2-1; v_gene: TRBV2
CDR3aa: CASSSIDRYGYTF; d_gene: NA; j_gene: TRBJ1-2; v_gene: TRBV28
CDR3aa: CASSSGRDSTEAFF; d_gene: NA; j_gene: TRBJ1-1; v_gene: TRBV7-8
CDR3aa: CASSSYRANTEAFF; d_gene: NA; j_gene: TRBJ1-1; v_gene: TRBV6-2/TRBV6-3
CDR3aa: CASSTLGGRHTQYF; d_gene: NA; j_gene: TRBJ2-3; v_gene: TRBV28
CDR3aa: CASSPLLREQYF; d_gene: NA; j_gene: TRBJ2-7; v_gene: TRBV5-5
CDR3aa: CASSSASGRVGNEQFF; d_gene: TRBD2; j_gene: TRBJ2-1; v_gene: TRBV27